These 26 T cell receptor beta chains originate from one sample sequenced in a study of T cell changes during pregnancy in multiple sclerosis. Measured with immunoSEQ multiplex PCR; TCRdb has only the in-frame clones, and not every one. The sample contains roughly 80,000 clones, 92% of which appear only once. The sample consisted of peripheral blood, taken before pregnancy. These receptors originate from a female donor with multiple sclerosis, enrolled in a pregnancy study.

CDR3 sequence reads: CASSLMRGGYYNEQFF. The CDR3 DNA reads as TGCGCCAGCAGCTTGATGCGGGGGGGCTACTACAATGAGCAGTTCTTC. The rearrangement uses TRBV5-1 and TRBJ2-1, with 9 bases aligning to TRBD2. The CDR3 consists of 16 residues. Germline V CDR1 and CDR2: SGHRS, YFSETQ. J was trimmed by 3 bases and V by 1 base; bases with no gene match: 5. Supplemented by reference TRBV5-1 and TRBJ2-1, the full variable domain reads KAGVTQTPRYLIKTRGQQVTLSCSPISGHRSVSWYQQTPGQGLQFLFEYFSETQRNKGNFPGRFSGRQFSNSRSEMNVSTLELGDSALYLCASSLMRGGYYNEQFFGPGTRLTVL.

The V and J genes are TRBV10-2 and TRBJ2-4; D gene unclear. Trimming cost V 11 bases and J 0 bases, with 14 bases left between them. The germline CDR1 and CDR2 sequences are WSHSY and SAAADI. This CDR3 comprises 14 residues. DNA of the CDR3: TGCGCCGAGTCGTCTCTCGGAGCCAAAAACATTCAGTACTTC. Its translation is CAESSLGAKNIQYF.

The V call is TRBV15, the J call TRBJ2-5; 7 bases fit TRBD1. V shed 1 base, J shed 5 bases, and the junction held 7 bases outside the gene matches. The CDR3 is 15 amino acids. Germline V gene sequence: CDR1 LNHNV, CDR2 YYDKDF (reference sequence). The CDR3 nucleotides read TGTGCCACCAGCAGAGGAGGCGGACAGGTGGAGACCCAGTACTTC. Its protein is CATSRGGGQVETQYF.

This clone was seen once. This chain's CDR3 is CASSFLGQNRVVGEKLFF. The CDR3, as DNA: TGCGCCAGCAGCTTCCTCGGACAGAACCGAGTCGTGGGTGAAAAACTGTTTTTT. The chain uses TRBV5-1 and TRBJ1-4, with D perhaps TRBD1 (6 bases). Trimming left V 2 bases short and J 7 bases short, with 24 bases between. Germline loops: CDR1 SGHRS, CDR2 YFSETQ. This CDR3 has 18 residues.

The CDR3 sequence is CAITFDRAGEQYF. DNA of the CDR3: TGTGCCATCACTTTTGACAGGGCGGGCGAGCAGTACTTC. V usage is TRBV10-3 and J usage is TRBJ2-7; 7 nucleotides line up with TRBD1. V was pared by 7 bases and J by 6 bases, with 9 bases of the junction left unmatched. This CDR3 region has 13 residues. Germline CDR1 reads ENHRY; CDR2 reads SYGVKD.

A single count supports this clone. The chain recombines TRBV7-2 with TRBJ1-2; D might be TRBD1 (6 bases). CDR1 is SGHTA, CDR2 FQGNSA, per germline. Trimming removed 1 base at V and 8 bases at J, with 14 bases between. This CDR3 spans 14 amino acids. This chain's CDR3 is CASSLVAGTQGYTF. CDR3 coding DNA: TGTGCCAGCAGCTTAGTCGCCGGGACACAGGGCTACACCTTC.

This clone has a single count. The J gene is TRBJ2-7, the V gene TRBV5-5, with D possibly TRBD2 on 6 matching bases. The CDR3 covers 15 residues. Trimming removed 4 bases from V and 3 bases from J, with 17 bases in between. Germline V gene sequence: CDR1 SGHKS, CDR2 YYEKEE (reference sequence). CDR3 residues: CASSTTPREIYEQYF. CDR3 DNA sequence: TGTGCCAGCAGCACTACACCCCGGGAGATCTACGAGCAGTACTTC.

This clone was seen once. The chain combines TRBV6-1 with TRBJ1-2, with unresolved D. The germline CDR1 and CDR2 sequences are MNHNS and SASEGT. Trimming pared 4 bases from V and 4 bases from J, leaving 7 bases between. The length of the CDR3 is 12 residues. The CDR3 region is CASSAGIYGYTF. The CDR3 DNA follows: TGTGCCAGCAGTGCGGGTATCTATGGCTACACCTTC.

This clone was detected only once. The chain employs TRBV27 and TRBJ2-4, with D possibly matching TRBD2 (6 bases). This CDR3 comprises 18 residues. The germline gives CDR1 MNHEY, CDR2 SMNVEV (reference sequence). V shed 5 bases and J shed 4 bases, with 24 bases lying between them. The CDR3 DNA reads TGTGCCAGCAGTCCCACCCGCGGATTTCCGGGGGAAAAAAACATTCAGTACTTC. As protein: CASSPTRGFPGEKNIQYF.

V is TRBV6-1 and J is TRBJ1-2, with TRBD1 identical over 10 bases. Losses at the gene ends were 3 bases for V and 9 bases for J; bases not matched to a gene: 7. Germline V gene data show CDR1 as MNHNS and CDR2 as SASEGT. The CDR3 runs 14 residues. The CDR3 loop is CASSDGTGAHSYTF. In nucleotides, the CDR3 is TGTGCCAGCAGTGATGGGACAGGGGCTCACAGCTACACCTTC.

This chain uses TRBV9 with TRBJ1-3; no clear D. The CDR3 sequence is 17 residues long. Germline V gene data show CDR1 as SGDLS and CDR2 as YYNGEE. V dropped 3 bases and J dropped 0 bases, with 16 bases sitting between them. For the CDR3, the DNA is TGTGCCAGCAGCGAAAGCCTAACACGGGACTCTGGAAACACCATATATTTT. Translating it yields CASSESLTRDSGNTIYF.

The chain uses TRBV5-8 and TRBJ1-6; D is undetermined. CDR1 and CDR2 (germline): SGHTS, YDEGEE. This CDR3 is 17 amino acids long. Trimming pared 1 base from V and 4 bases from J, leaving 15 bases between. The CDR3 nucleotides are TGTGCCAGCAGCTTGTTTGTCCGGGAGATGTATAATTCACCCCTCCACTTT. Translated: CASSLFVREMYNSPLHF.

This chain uses TRBV5-8 with TRBJ1-2, with D unresolved. Germline V CDR1 and CDR2: SGHTS, YDEGEE. V was shortened by 1 base and J by 4 bases, with 5 bases between the two germline ends. CDR3 length equals 12 residues. CDR3 nucleotides: TGTGCCAGCAGCTTGCCAGTCTATGGCTACACCTTC. Translation: CASSLPVYGYTF.

This clone was seen just once. The V and J genes are TRBV6-6 and TRBJ2-3; 8 bases line up with TRBD1. The CDR3 loop spans 16 amino acids. In germline, CDR1 is MNHNY, CDR2 SVGAGI (reference sequence). V trimming: 4 bases; J trimming: 3 bases; junction bases outside the gene matches: 9. The CDR3 bases are TGTGCCAGCAGTTTAGGACAGGGTCTGGGTACAGATACGCAGTATTTT. It encodes CASSLGQGLGTDTQYF.

The gene calls are TRBV6-1 and TRBJ1-1; possibly TRBD1 for D (6 bases). Germline V gives CDR1 MNHNS, CDR2 SASEGT. The CDR3 loop spans 15 amino acids. CDR3 DNA: TGTGCGGGGGGGGTCCAGGGGTCTCAAAACACTGAAGCTTTCTTT. Translation gives CAGGVQGSQNTEAFF.

The CDR3 loop is CASSRVGTGSPEQYF. In DNA, the CDR3 is TGTGCCAGCAGCCGAGTCGGGACAGGGAGTCCCGAGCAGTACTTC. The chain recombines TRBV11-2 with TRBJ2-7; 9 bases match TRBD1. This CDR3 is built from 15 residues. With V trimmed by 5 bases and J by 6 bases, 11 bases remained unmatched. From germline, CDR1 is SGHAT and CDR2 FQNNGV.

The chain carries TRBV6-6 and TRBJ1-5; weak D call: TRBD1 (5 bases). V was cut by 4 bases and J by 0 bases, with 10 bases left in between. Germline CDR1 and CDR2: MNHNY and SVGAGI (reference sequence). The CDR3 sequence is 15 residues long. The DNA of the CDR3 is TGTGCCAGCAGTTGGGCGGGGCCTAGCAATCAGCCCCAGCATTTT. Translation gives CASSWAGPSNQPQHF.

The rearrangement uses TRBV30 and TRBJ1-1, with 9 bases identical to TRBD1. The CDR3 runs to 13 residues. Germline trimming cut 4 bases from V and 11 bases from J; bases unmatched to any gene: 11. CDR1 is GTSNPN and CDR2 is SVGIG in the germline V gene (reference sequence). The CDR3 loop reads CAWTGGTGMRAFF. CDR3 nucleotides: TGTGCCTGGACCGGGGGGACAGGGATGAGGGCTTTCTTT.

V gene TRBV19 combines with J gene TRBJ1-6; TRBD1 is a possible D gene (5 bases). Germline values: CDR1 LNHDA, CDR2 SQIVND (reference sequence). There are 15 residues in the CDR3. V lost 6 bases and J 10 bases, leaving 19 bases between the germline ends. CDR3 protein: CASSHQGAGKSPLHF. In DNA form, the CDR3 reads TGTGCCAGTAGCCATCAAGGGGCAGGGAAATCACCCCTCCACTTT.

V gene TRBV27 combines with J gene TRBJ2-3; D is possibly TRBD1 (6 bases). Trimming cost V 1 base and J 1 base, with 12 bases left between them. Germline V gene lookup returns CDR1 MNHEY and CDR2 SMNVEV (reference sequence). The CDR3 sequence is 16 residues long. CDR3 amino acids: CASSLFQGRRTDTQYF. The CDR3, as DNA: TGTGCCAGCAGTTTATTCCAGGGGAGACGCACAGATACGCAGTATTTT.

V gene TRBV27 combines with J gene TRBJ1-4; D is undetermined. CDR1 MNHEY and CDR2 SMNVEV come from the germline V gene (reference sequence). The ends were cut back, 3 bases at V and 0 bases at J, with 8 bases in the middle. The CDR3 runs 15 residues. Here the CDR3 DNA reads TGTGCCAGCAGTTTCCGTCCTCCAACTAATGAAAAACTGTTTTTT. Translating it yields CASSFRPPTNEKLFF.

The chain is built from TRBV11-3 and TRBJ2-7; a possible D gene is TRBD2 (5 bases). Germline values: CDR1 SGHNT, CDR2 YENEEA. Trimming shortened V by 5 bases and J by 4 bases, and 18 bases separated the two germline ends. CDR3 length: 15 amino acids. This CDR3 reads CASSPPDSGSYEQYF. CDR3 DNA sequence: TGTGCCAGCAGCCCCCCCGATTCGGGAAGTTACGAGCAGTACTTC.

The chain's CDR3 is CASRITGFLTEAFF. In nucleotides, the CDR3 is TGTGCCAGCAGGATTACAGGGTTTTTGACTGAAGCTTTCTTT. The V call is TRBV27, the J call TRBJ1-1; a weak D match, TRBD1 (6 bases). Trimming took 6 bases from V and 5 from J, leaving 16 bases between them. The CDR3 contains 14 residues. CDR1 and CDR2 from the germline V gene are MNHEY and SMNVEV (reference sequence).

This clone was counted once. The junction does not match germline at one end; this may be a read error. CDR3 region: CAWSLGRGTEVFF. For the CDR3, the DNA is TGTGCCTGGAGTTTGGGGCGCGGAACTGAAGTTTTCTTT. The gene calls are TRBV30 and TRBJ1-1; D may be TRBD1 (5 bases). Germline-derived CDR1 and CDR2 are GTSNPN and SVGIG (reference sequence). The CDR3 spans 13 residues. The full variable domain, rest sourced from reference TRBV30 and TRBJ1-1, is SQTIHQWPATLVQPVGSPLSLECTVEGTSNPNLYWYRQAAGRGLQLLFYSVGIGQISSEVPQNLSASRPQDRQFILSSKKLLLSDSGFYLCAWSLGRGTEVFFGQGTRLTVV.

The gene calls are TRBV2 and TRBJ1-5; tentatively, D is TRBD1 (6 bases). CDR1 is SNHLY, CDR2 FYNNEI, per germline. Trimming left V 4 bases short and J 1 base short, with 8 bases between. This CDR3 comprises 14 residues. CDR3: CASSAQGSNQPQHF. CDR3 nucleotide sequence: TGTGCCAGCAGTGCTCAGGGGAGCAATCAGCCCCAGCATTTT.

Concerning this clone itself: A read error may produce the germline difference seen at one junction end. This sequence joins TRBV7-7 and TRBJ1-1, with 9 bases matching TRBD1. This CDR3 is 13 amino acids long. Germline lookup yields CDR1 SSHAT and CDR2 FNYEAQ (reference sequence). The CDR3 here is CASSDGQGTEAFF. The CDR3 bases are TGTGCTAGCAGCGACGGACAGGGGACTGAAGCTTTCTTT. Combining the CDR3 with reference TRBV7-7 and TRBJ1-1 gives the whole variable domain GAGVSQSPRYKVTKRGQDVTLRCDPISSHATLYWYQQALGQGPEFLTYFNYEAQPDKSGLPSDRFSAERPEGSISTLTIQRTEQRDSAMYRCASSDGQGTEAFFGQGTRLTVV.